This passage covers 17 T cell receptor beta chains from one sample sequenced in a study of blood T cell repertoires in COVID-19. Data came from immunoSEQ multiplex PCR; TCRdb stores just in-frame clones and leaves some out. The top ten clones hold over 15% of a sample with around 130,000 clones, around 79% of them seen once. Sample: peripheral blood. The receptors come from a man older than 75 with acute or convalescent COVID-19.

The J gene is TRBJ1-2, the V gene TRBV7-2; tentative D call: TRBD1 (6 bases). CDR1 is SGHTA, CDR2 FQGNSA, per germline. The CDR3 length is 15 residues. V was shortened by 5 bases and J by 8 bases, with 21 bases between the two germline ends. The chain's CDR3 is CASSTEGGRYNGYTF. The DNA for the CDR3 is TGTGCCAGCAGCACCGAGGGGGGGCGATATAACGGCTACACCTTC.

This clone was picked up a small number of times. The genes are TRBV28 and TRBJ1-2; 8 bases align to TRBD1. CDR3 length equals 15 residues. Germline lookup yields CDR1 MDHEN and CDR2 SYDVKM. V lost 6 bases to trimming and J lost 6 bases; unmatched junction nucleotides: 12. The CDR3 DNA reads TGTGCCAGCAGCATAAGACAGGGGCTGGGACATGGCTACACCTTC. Protein product: CASSIRQGLGHGYTF.

As for this clone: The same CDR3 also results from other DNA sequences found in this sample. CDR3 region: CASNGDSYEQYF. The CDR3 bases are TGTGCCAGCAACGGGGACAGCTACGAGCAGTACTTC. This chain uses TRBV6-5 with TRBJ2-7, with 7 bases lining up with TRBD1. V lost 7 bases, J lost 3 bases, and 3 bases stayed unmatched. Germline V gene sequence: CDR1 MNHEY, CDR2 SVGAGI. CDR3 size: 12 residues.

This clone was seen only a few times. The rearrangement joins TRBV18 to TRBJ1-5, with 8 bases lining up with TRBD1. The junction had 13 bases not matched to a gene; V was cut back by 0 bases and J by 6 bases. In germline, CDR1 is KGHSH, CDR2 LQKENI. The CDR3 is 18 amino acids. Written as DNA, the CDR3 is TGTGCCAGCTCACCACCGAGCAGGGGGCGCTCGGGGAGTCAGCCCCAGCATTTT. This sequence encodes CASSPPSRGRSGSQPQHF.

This chain joins TRBV28 and TRBJ2-7; the match to TRBD1 covers 9 bases. The CDR3 is 15 amino acids. With V trimmed by 1 base and J by 1 base, 2 bases remained unmatched. The germline V gene encodes CDR1 MDHEN and CDR2 SYDVKM. The CDR3 nucleotides are TGTGCCAGCAGTTTATCCGACAGGGGGTCCTACGAGCAGTACTTC. The encoded protein is CASSLSDRGSYEQYF.

The chain is built from TRBV7-2 and TRBJ2-5; the match to TRBD2 covers 11 bases. Germline V lookup: CDR1 SGHTA, CDR2 FQGNSA. The CDR3 runs 15 residues. J gave up 2 bases and V 2 bases, and 1 base lay outside the gene matches. The CDR3: CASSLLAGGQETQYF. CDR3 bases: TGTGCCAGCAGCTTACTAGCGGGGGGACAAGAGACCCAGTACTTC.

V and J are TRBV24-1 and TRBJ1-2; possibly TRBD1 for D (5 bases). The CDR3 sequence is 15 residues long. Germline V lookup: CDR1 KGHDR, CDR2 SFDVKD. V gave up 6 bases and J gave up 8 bases, with 21 bases separating them. CDR3 loop: CATSKNLSGDPGYTF. CDR3 coding DNA: TGTGCCACCAGTAAGAATCTGTCGGGGGATCCAGGCTACACCTTC.

The chain recombines TRBV16 with TRBJ1-6; D is unclear. The CDR3 is 14 amino acids. Between the trimmed V and J ends, which lost 2 bases and 6 bases, there was a span of 8 bases. The V gene's germline CDR1 is KGHSY and CDR2 FQNENV. The DNA of the CDR3 is TGTGCCAGCAGCCAAATGAGTTCTAATTCACCCCTCCACTTT. Its translation: CASSQMSSNSPLHF.

The rearrangement joins TRBV10-3 to TRBJ2-1; 7 bases are a match to TRBD1. The ends lost 0 bases at V and 3 bases at J; junction bases unmatched: 2. This CDR3 has 15 residues. In germline, CDR1 is ENHRY, CDR2 SYGVKD. The CDR3 protein is CAISESGGFYNEQFF. CDR3 nucleotide sequence: TGTGCCATCAGTGAGTCAGGGGGCTTCTACAATGAGCAGTTCTTC.

The V and J genes are TRBV5-1 and TRBJ2-1, with D possibly TRBD1 on 6 matching bases. Trimming removed 5 bases at V and 1 base at J, with 16 bases between. CDR1 and CDR2 from the germline V gene are SGHRS and YFSETQ. The CDR3 consists of 16 residues. The CDR3 here is CASSQGRPTSYNEQFF. CDR3 nucleotides: TGCGCCAGCAGTCAGGGGCGTCCCACTTCCTACAATGAGCAGTTCTTC.

In its sample, this clone was seen once. The chain joins TRBV5-1 to TRBJ2-7; tentative D call: TRBD1 (6 bases). The V end was cut by 4 bases, the J end by 2 bases, with 19 bases between. The CDR3 has 16 amino acids. The germline gives CDR1 SGHRS, CDR2 YFSETQ. The CDR3 coding sequence is TGCGCCAGCAGCAAAATCGGACAGCGCCTAACCTACGAGCAGTACTTC. Translation gives CASSKIGQRLTYEQYF.

In its sample, this clone was seen a few times. The V and J genes are TRBV5-1 and TRBJ2-7, with a tentative D call TRBD1 (8 bases). V gave up 4 bases and J gave up 3 bases, with 17 bases separating them. There are 15 residues in the CDR3. Germline assignment: CDR1 SGHRS and CDR2 YFSETQ. CDR3 coding DNA: TGCGCCAGCAGCGTAGGACAGGGAGGGGTCTACGAGCAGTACTTC. This sequence encodes CASSVGQGGVYEQYF. The whole variable domain, filled in from reference TRBV5-1 and TRBJ2-7, reads KAGVTQTPRYLIKTRGQQVTLSCSPISGHRSVSWYQQTPGQGLQFLFEYFSETQRNKGNFPGRFSGRQFSNSRSEMNVSTLELGDSALYLCASSVGQGGVYEQYFGPGTRLTVT.

This clone has just a few counts. The rearrangement uses TRBV2 and TRBJ1-1; 7 bases match TRBD1. This CDR3 region has 13 residues. The germline V gene has CDR1 SNHLY and CDR2 FYNNEI. Trimming cost V 6 bases and J 1 base; bases outside gene matches: 2. This CDR3 reads CASSGTANTEAFF. DNA for the CDR3: TGTGCCAGCAGCGGGACAGCGAACACTGAAGCTTTCTTT.

The chain combines TRBV15 with TRBJ2-5; D unresolved. The CDR3 is 13 amino acids. The germline gives CDR1 LNHNV, CDR2 YYDKDF (reference sequence). Trimming took off 4 bases at V and 5 bases at J, with 11 bases between the two ends. The DNA of the CDR3 is TGTGCCACCAGCACGACCCTCGGGGAGACCCAGTACTTC. Translation gives CATSTTLGETQYF.

This clone was recorded once. The CDR3 nucleotides read TGTGCCAGCAGGGCCGGCCCGGGGGAGACCCAGTACTTC. Translation: CASRAGPGETQYF. The rearrangement links TRBV2 to TRBJ2-5, with D perhaps matching TRBD2 (5 bases). Germline values: CDR1 SNHLY, CDR2 FYNNEI. CDR3 size: 13 residues. The V and J ends lost 6 bases and 5 bases respectively, with 13 bases between them.

This clone has at least ten counts. The V gene is TRBV12-3 or TRBV12-4, the J gene TRBJ1-6, with D perhaps TRBD1 (6 bases). V lost 5 bases, J lost 9 bases, and 11 bases lay in between. This CDR3 has 13 amino acids. The CDR3 spells CASSPRQVSPLHF. The CDR3 DNA follows: TGTGCCAGCAGTCCCCGACAGGTTTCACCCCTCCACTTT.

This clone appeared a few times. Other DNA sequences of this sample code for an identical CDR3. The chain links TRBV7-9 to TRBJ1-2, with 7 positions matching TRBD1. The CDR3 length is 13 residues. Looked up from germline, CDR1 is SEHNR and CDR2 is FQNEAQ (reference sequence). J gave up 7 bases and V 1 base, and 3 bases lay outside the gene matches. The CDR3 sequence: CASSLGQGGGYTF. Here the CDR3 DNA reads TGTGCCAGCAGCTTAGGACAGGGCGGTGGCTACACCTTC.